This T cell receptor beta chain was identified in a study of blood T cell repertoires in COVID-19. Only in-frame clones appear in the TCRdb table, and some are missing; sequencing was by immunoSEQ multiplex PCR. The sample contains 260,000 or so clones, approximately 80% of which appear only once. The CDR3 is 15 amino acids. With V trimmed by 5 bases and J by 5 bases, 10 bases remained unmatched. Germline CDR1 ENHRY, CDR2 SYGVKD. This TCR was sampled from an elderly woman with COVID-19, enrolled during active disease. The rearrangement uses TRBV10-3 and TRBJ2-3; 7 bases line up with TRBD2. The sample taken for sequencing was peripheral blood. In nucleotides, the CDR3 is TGTGCCATCAGTCGACTAGCCAGCCTCCAAGATACGCAGTATTTT. It specifies CAISRLASLQDTQYF.